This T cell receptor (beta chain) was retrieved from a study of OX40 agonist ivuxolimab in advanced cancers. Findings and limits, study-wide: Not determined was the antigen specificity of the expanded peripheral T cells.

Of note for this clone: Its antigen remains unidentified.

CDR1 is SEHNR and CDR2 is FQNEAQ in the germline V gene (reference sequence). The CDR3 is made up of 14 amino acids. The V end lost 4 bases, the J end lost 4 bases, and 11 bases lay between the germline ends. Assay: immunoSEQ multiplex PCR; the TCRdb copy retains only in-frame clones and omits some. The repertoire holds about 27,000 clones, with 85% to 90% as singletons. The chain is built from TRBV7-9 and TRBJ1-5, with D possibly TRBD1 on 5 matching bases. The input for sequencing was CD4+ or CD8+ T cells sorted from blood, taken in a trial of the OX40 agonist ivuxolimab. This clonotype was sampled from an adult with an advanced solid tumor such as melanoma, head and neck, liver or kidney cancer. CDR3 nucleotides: TGTGCCAGCAGCTCCCAGGGCCGGAATCAGCCCCAGCATTTT. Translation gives CASSSQGRNQPQHF.